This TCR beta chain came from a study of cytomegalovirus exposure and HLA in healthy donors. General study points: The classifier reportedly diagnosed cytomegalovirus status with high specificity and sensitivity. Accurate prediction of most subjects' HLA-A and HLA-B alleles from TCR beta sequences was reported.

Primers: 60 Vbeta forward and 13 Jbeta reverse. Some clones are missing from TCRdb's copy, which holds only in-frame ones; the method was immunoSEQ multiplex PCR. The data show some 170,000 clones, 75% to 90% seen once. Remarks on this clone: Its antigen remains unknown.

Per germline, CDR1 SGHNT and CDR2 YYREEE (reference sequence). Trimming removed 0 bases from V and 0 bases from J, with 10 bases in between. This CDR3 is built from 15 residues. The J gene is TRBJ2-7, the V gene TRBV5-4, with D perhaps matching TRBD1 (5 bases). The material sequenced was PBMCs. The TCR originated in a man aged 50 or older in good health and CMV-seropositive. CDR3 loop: CASSLGGGSSYEQYF. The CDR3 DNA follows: TGTGCCAGCAGCTTGGGGGGCGGAAGCTCCTACGAGCAGTACTTC.